This is a list of T cell receptor beta chains from one sample in a study of OX40 agonist ivuxolimab in advanced cancers. The assay was immunoSEQ multiplex PCR, and TCRdb's table has in-frame clones only and misses some. This table holds approximately 26,000 clones, more than 65% found once. The input for sequencing was CD4+ or CD8+ T cells sorted from blood, taken in a trial of the OX40 agonist ivuxolimab. The receptors shown here come from an adult with an advanced solid tumor such as melanoma, head and neck, liver or kidney cancer. CDR3s leave out the opening cysteine and the closing phenylalanine or tryptophan.

TRBV5-4,ASRESLAGGLLEDTQY
TRBV6-5,ASSQGQGHTEAF
TRBV6-1,ASSNIGITDTQY
TRBV19,ASSLTGTSTDTQY
TRBV4-3,ASSHLTGNTEAF
TRBV13,ASSLLRGTEGYT
TRBV5-6,ASSLVRQFYTEAF
TRBV11-2,ASSSYGTGLGGYT
TRBV5-6,ASSQGRQGGFYNEQF
TRBV7-6,ASSPSSGGVYNEQF
TRBV20-1,SWTVFDTQY
TRBV6-6,ASSWAAGGMGDTQY
TRBV19,ASSVKSGTLSNQPQH
TRBV6-5,ASSLSTGNTGELF
TRBV6-1,ASIGERATNEKLF
TRBV29-1,SVDNPGTRHTDTQY
TRBV6-5,ASSGTGTYEQY
TRBV5-8,ASSLVQPQH
TRBV30,AWSVRQAGELF
TRBV27,ASSQGQDTQY
TRBV9,ASSAGGGPDTQY
TRBV15,ATSRDSGLPRENTEAF